A single sample is the source of the 15 T cell receptor beta chains below, sequenced in a study of cytomegalovirus exposure and HLA in healthy donors. The PCR contained 60 Vbeta and 13 Jbeta primers. Generated by immunoSEQ multiplex PCR, the TCRdb table keeps only in-frame clones and is missing some. The top ten hold 9.5% to 10% of the sample, which has approximately 150,000 clones, around 80% seen once. Sequenced input: PBMCs. The origin of the receptors is a man aged 18-30 years in good health and CMV-seropositive.

V is TRBV4-2 and J is TRBJ1-1; D may be TRBD1 (5 bases). Germline-derived CDR1 and CDR2 are LGHNA and YNFKEQ. CDR3 length: 13 residues. V lost 1 base to trimming and J lost 3 bases, with 6 bases between them. The CDR3 loop reads CASSQAGDTEAFF. CDR3 DNA sequence: TGTGCCAGCAGCCAAGCGGGGGACACTGAAGCTTTCTTT.

The chain links TRBV4-2 to TRBJ2-1; the match to TRBD2 covers 12 bases. CDR3 length: 19 residues. V lost 0 bases to trimming and J lost 8 bases; unmatched junction nucleotides: 14. From germline, CDR1 is LGHNA and CDR2 YNFKEQ. The CDR3 is CASSQEMLLAGGQHYEQFF. In nucleotides, the CDR3 is TGTGCCAGCAGCCAAGAGATGTTGCTAGCGGGGGGGCAGCACTATGAGCAGTTCTTC.

The chain couples TRBV2 to TRBJ2-7; 9 bases agree with TRBD1. Germline trimming cut 5 bases from V and 5 bases from J; bases unmatched to any gene: 4. Germline V gene data show CDR1 as SNHLY and CDR2 as FYNNEI. The CDR3 totals 13 residues. The CDR3 coding sequence is TGTGCCAGCAGTCTAACAGGGGGCCACGAGCAGTACTTC. This encodes CASSLTGGHEQYF. Full variable domain (rest looked up from reference TRBV2 and TRBJ2-7): EPEVTQTPSHQVTQMGQEVILRCVPISNHLYFYWYRQILGQKVEFLVSFYNNEISEKSEIFDDQFSVERPDGSNFTLKIRSTKLEDSAMYFCASSLTGGHEQYFGPGTRLTVT.

The chain combines TRBV29-1 with TRBJ2-3; 12 nucleotides line up with TRBD2. Trimming took 6 bases from V and 2 from J; bases not matched to a gene: 6. This CDR3 contains 15 residues. Germline-derived CDR1 and CDR2 are SQVTM and ANQGSEA. CDR3 DNA sequence: TGCAGCGTATCTCTAGCGGGAGGGCTCACAGATACGCAGTATTTT. Translating it yields CSVSLAGGLTDTQYF.

The chain uses TRBV29-1 and TRBJ1-2, with D perhaps TRBD1 (5 bases). The V and J ends lost 7 bases and 8 bases respectively, with 14 bases between them. Per the germline V gene, CDR1 is SQVTM and CDR2 is ANQGSEA. This CDR3 spans 11 amino acids. CDR3 sequence: CSGGGAGGYTF. The CDR3 DNA is TGCAGCGGGGGAGGGGCAGGCGGCTACACCTTC.

The chain combines TRBV9 with TRBJ1-3; 9 nucleotides align to TRBD1. Germline V gene data show CDR1 as SGDLS and CDR2 as YYNGEE. Trimming took 5 bases from V and 2 from J; bases not matched to a gene: 5. This CDR3 comprises 15 residues. CDR3 sequence: CASSRTGETGNTIYF. The CDR3 bases are TGTGCCAGCAGTCGGACAGGGGAAACTGGAAACACCATATATTTT.

There are a few counts of this clone. This chain uses TRBV10-3 with TRBJ2-7; 8 bases fit TRBD1. The junction had 9 bases not matched to a gene; V was cut back by 4 bases and J by 7 bases. CDR3 length: 14 residues. Germline CDR1 is ENHRY and CDR2 is SYGVKD. Written as DNA, the CDR3 is TGTGCCATCAGTGGAACAGGGGGGACAAGGGAGCAGTACTTC. Protein sequence: CAISGTGGTREQYF.

This clone appeared a few times. CDR3 region: CASSLDITLKGTGVYGYTF. CDR3 DNA sequence: TGTGCCAGCAGCTTAGATATTACTTTGAAGGGGACAGGGGTATATGGCTACACCTTC. The chain has TRBV7-2 and TRBJ1-2, with 10 bases aligning to TRBD1. Germline loops: CDR1 SGHTA, CDR2 FQGNSA. CDR3 length: 19 amino acids. With V trimmed by 1 base and J by 5 bases, 16 bases remained unmatched.

The CDR3 bases are TGTGCCAGTAGTATCGGGGCGGGACGTCTAACAGATACGCAGTATTTT. It codes for CASSIGAGRLTDTQYF. J is TRBJ2-3 and V is TRBV19, with a weak D call TRBD2 (6 bases). The germline V gene encodes CDR1 LNHDA and CDR2 SQIVND (reference sequence). V lost 3 bases to trimming and J lost 3 bases, with 16 bases between them. This CDR3 is 16 amino acids long. Based on the CDR3 plus reference TRBV19 and TRBJ2-3, the full variable domain is DGGITQSPKYLFRKEGQNVTLSCEQNLNHDAMYWYRQDPGQGLRLIYYSQIVNDFQKGDIAEGYSVSREKKESFPLTVTSAQKNPTAFYLCASSIGAGRLTDTQYFGPGTRLTVL.

This chain links TRBV9 with TRBJ2-1, with 11 bases lining up with TRBD2. From germline, CDR1 is SGDLS and CDR2 YYNGEE. The V and J ends lost 4 bases and 2 bases, in that order; junction bases with no gene match: 11. CDR3 length: 18 amino acids. The CDR3 is CASSLGLAESPPYNEQFF. The CDR3 region has the DNA TGTGCCAGCAGCCTGGGACTAGCGGAAAGTCCCCCCTACAATGAGCAGTTCTTC.

The genes are TRBV4-3 and TRBJ2-2, with TRBD2 identical over 7 bases. Germline assignment: CDR1 LGHNA and CDR2 YSLEER. The V segment lost 0 bases and the J segment 6 bases; nucleotides outside the gene matches: 7. This CDR3 region has 16 residues. The CDR3 DNA follows: TGCGCCAGCAGCCAAGATTTTTCGGGACTACCCGGGGAGCTGTTTTTT. Amino acids: CASSQDFSGLPGELFF.

This rearrangement joins TRBV9 to TRBJ1-2; D is unclear. With 2 bases removed from V and 6 bases from J, the gap between germline ends came to 5 bases. Germline CDR1 SGDLS, CDR2 YYNGEE. The CDR3 has 11 amino acids. DNA of the CDR3: TGTGCCAGCAGCGTTAGTCATGGCTACACCTTC. This gives the protein CASSVSHGYTF.

The chain employs TRBV5-4 and TRBJ2-1; 9 positions agree with TRBD1. Germline trimming cut 2 bases from V and 3 bases from J; bases unmatched to any gene: 3. Per the germline V gene, CDR1 is SGHNT and CDR2 is YYREEE (reference sequence). The CDR3 consists of 15 residues. DNA of the CDR3: TGTGCCAGCAGCTTTAGGACAGGGGTCTACAATGAGCAGTTCTTC. This sequence encodes CASSFRTGVYNEQFF. Looking up the rest from reference TRBV5-4 and TRBJ2-1 gives the full variable domain: ETGVTQSPTHLIKTRGQQVTLRCSSQSGHNTVSWYQQALGQGPQFIFQYYREEENGRGNFPPRFSGLQFPNYSSELNVNALELDDSALYLCASSFRTGVYNEQFFGPGTRLTVL.

V and J are TRBV5-1 and TRBJ1-3, with D possibly being TRBD1 (6 bases). CDR1 and CDR2 (germline): SGHRS, YFSETQ. V lost 4 bases to trimming and J lost 0 bases, with 11 bases between them. The length of the CDR3 is 15 residues. The CDR3 here is CASSPGQYSGNTIYF. DNA for the CDR3: TGCGCCAGCAGCCCCGGACAGTACTCTGGAAACACCATATATTTT.

The CDR3: CASSQALGLAGYNEQFF. The CDR3 nucleotides read TGCGCCAGCAGCCAAGCCCTCGGACTAGCGGGATACAATGAGCAGTTCTTC. The chain has TRBV4-1 and TRBJ2-1; 12 nucleotides agree with TRBD2. The CDR3 loop spans 17 amino acids. With V trimmed by 1 base and J by 4 bases, 5 bases remained unmatched. The V gene's germline CDR1 is MGHRA and CDR2 YSYEKL.